The 29 T cell receptor beta chains presented below share a single source sample, sequenced in a study of T cell repertoires in cytomegalovirus infection. MiXCR, run by TCRdb on the reads, gives a single entry per CDR3 protein. The data contain 480,000 or so distinct CDR3 sequences, approximately 10% of them singletons. The sequenced material came from PBMCs. Receptors were obtained from a human donor in good health (CMV status not recorded). Some clones in this sample may be carry-over from other donors' samples.

This clonotype was seen many times. The chain employs TRBV20-1 and TRBJ2-7; tentative D call: TRBD2 (6 bases). CDR1 DFQATT and CDR2 SNEGSKA come from the germline V gene (reference sequence). This CDR3 has 12 amino acids. The CDR3 sequence is CRGRVGGYEQYF. The CDR3 DNA sequence: TGCAGGGGGCGTGTGGGGGGCTACGAGCAGTACTTC.

The rearrangement joins TRBV30 to TRBJ1-2, with unresolved D. This CDR3 comprises 14 residues. The V end was cut by 0 bases, the J end by 5 bases, with 13 bases between. Germline values: CDR1 GTSNPN, CDR2 SVGIG (reference sequence). The CDR3 nucleotides read TGTGCCTGGAGTGTACCCCCCGAAGGGTATGGCTACACCTTC. Its translation is CAWSVPPEGYGYTF.

This clonotype was detected ten times or more. The chain combines TRBV7-8 with TRBJ2-5; D call uncertain. This CDR3 is 13 amino acids long. The V and J ends lost 1 base and 3 bases respectively, with 6 bases between them. Germline V gene sequence: CDR1 SGHVS, CDR2 FQNEAQ. CDR3 nucleotides: TGTGCCAGCAGCTTAGAAGAAGAAGAGACCCAGTACTTC. Translated, it gives CASSLEEEETQYF. Full variable domain (missing parts from reference TRBV7-8 and TRBJ2-5): GAGVSQSPRYKVAKRGQDVALRCDPISGHVSLFWYQQALGQGPEFLTYFQNEAQLDKSGLPSDRFFAERPEGSVSTLKIQRTQQEDSAVYLCASSLEEEETQYFGPGTRLLVL.

This clonotype was seen ten or more times. This sequence joins TRBV7-8 and TRBJ1-1; possibly TRBD1 for D (6 bases). The CDR3 loop spans 12 amino acids. V was cut by 2 bases and J by 12 bases, with 13 bases left in between. Germline V gene lookup returns CDR1 SGHVS and CDR2 FQNEAQ. CDR3 sequence reads: CASSLRGGLTFF. The CDR3 nucleotides read TGTGCCAGCAGCTTAAGGGGGGGATTAACTTTCTTT.

This clonotype was picked up many times. This chain uses TRBV5-4 with TRBJ2-3; TRBD1 agrees at 9 bases. CDR1 SGHNT and CDR2 YYREEE come from the germline V gene (reference sequence). V trimming: 1 base; J trimming: 6 bases; junction bases outside the gene matches: 9. CDR3 size: 16 residues. The CDR3 nucleotides read TGTGCCAGCAGCTTGCGCGGGACAGGGAGGTTGGATACGCAGTATTTT. This sequence encodes CASSLRGTGRLDTQYF.

In this sample, this clonotype turned up many times. The J gene is TRBJ2-7, the V gene TRBV19, with D tentatively TRBD1 (5 bases). Germline V lookup: CDR1 LNHDA, CDR2 SQIVND (reference sequence). The CDR3 is made up of 13 amino acids. V dropped 5 bases and J dropped 0 bases, with 8 bases sitting between them. As DNA, the CDR3 is TGTGCCAGTAGTCCGGACAACTCCTACGAGCAGTACTTC. Translated: CASSPDNSYEQYF.

This clonotype was seen at least ten times. The chain has TRBV4-1 and TRBJ1-2; D ambiguous. The germline CDR1 and CDR2 sequences are MGHRA and YSYEKL. Trimming cost V 1 base and J 4 bases, with 16 bases left between them. This CDR3 is 16 amino acids long. CDR3 DNA: TGCGCCAGCAGCCAAGTCGGAACAGAACTAGCCTATGGCTACACCTTC. Protein product: CASSQVGTELAYGYTF.

V is TRBV5-6 and J is TRBJ1-2, with D perhaps TRBD1 (6 bases). Per germline, CDR1 SGHDT and CDR2 YYEEEE. Between the trimmed V and J ends, which lost 0 bases and 4 bases, there was a span of 10 bases. The CDR3 is 14 amino acids. The chain's CDR3 is CASSLGTVRYGYTF. CDR3 in DNA: TGTGCCAGCAGCTTGGGGACAGTGCGCTATGGCTACACCTTC.

Only a few counts were recorded for this clonotype. V usage is TRBV28 and J usage is TRBJ2-7; D is possibly TRBD2 (6 bases). Deletions cut 3 bases from V and 3 bases from J, with 9 bases between. The CDR3 has 13 residues. Germline CDR1 MDHEN, CDR2 SYDVKM. This chain's CDR3 is CASSFPGDYEQYF. For the CDR3, the DNA is TGTGCCAGCAGTTTCCCGGGGGACTACGAGCAGTACTTC.

In its sample, this clonotype was seen many times. V usage is TRBV2 and J usage is TRBJ1-1; D remains unclear. Germline V lookup: CDR1 SNHLY, CDR2 FYNNEI. V dropped 6 bases and J dropped 0 bases, with 17 bases sitting between them. This CDR3 spans 16 amino acids. The CDR3 protein is CASRPLPPTMNTEAFF. In DNA, the CDR3 is TGTGCCAGCAGACCTCTGCCCCCGACCATGAACACTGAAGCTTTCTTT.

This clonotype was observed at least ten times. This sequence joins TRBV7-9 and TRBJ1-2; D ambiguous. Trimming cost V 1 base and J 7 bases, with 16 bases left between them. CDR1 SEHNR and CDR2 FQNEAQ come from the germline V gene (reference sequence). The CDR3 is 15 residues long. CDR3 in DNA: TGTGCCAGCAGCTTAGGAGTCGGGATTAGTGGTGGCTACACCTTC. It specifies CASSLGVGISGGYTF.

The chain employs TRBV18 and TRBJ1-5; maybe TRBD1 (5 bases). V lost 2 bases to trimming and J lost 7 bases, with 12 bases between them. Germline V gene data show CDR1 as KGHSH and CDR2 as LQKENI. The CDR3 covers 14 residues. CDR3 residues: CASSPVEGEQPQHF. DNA for the CDR3: TGTGCCAGCTCACCAGTGGAAGGGGAACAGCCCCAGCATTTT.

The chain has TRBV7-2 and TRBJ1-1; tentatively, D is TRBD1 (6 bases). V was shortened by 5 bases and J by 3 bases, with 16 bases between the two germline ends. The CDR3 is made up of 15 amino acids. CDR1 and CDR2 (germline): SGHTA, FQGNSA. This CDR3 is CASSPYRERDTEAFF. DNA of the CDR3: TGTGCCAGCAGCCCATACAGGGAGCGAGACACTGAAGCTTTCTTT.

This chain links TRBV20-1 with TRBJ1-4; TRBD1 matches at 7 bases. The V segment lost 5 bases and the J segment 6 bases; nucleotides outside the gene matches: 9. Germline V CDR1 and CDR2: DFQATT, SNEGSKA (reference sequence). The length of the CDR3 is 14 residues. CDR3 amino acids: CSAPRAGGDEKLFF. For the CDR3, the DNA is TGCAGTGCTCCTCGGGCAGGGGGGGATGAAAAACTGTTTTTT.

This clonotype was seen many times. This sequence joins TRBV20-1 and TRBJ2-1, with 8 bases identical to TRBD1. The CDR3 has 12 residues. Germline V CDR1 and CDR2: DFQATT, SNEGSKA (reference sequence). V gave up 3 bases and J gave up 7 bases; unmatched junction bases: 2. CDR3 loop: CSASQGANEQFF. The CDR3 bases are TGCAGTGCTAGCCAGGGGGCGAATGAGCAGTTCTTC.

The table lists this clonotype with many counts. The V gene is TRBV27, the J gene TRBJ1-1; the D gene is possibly TRBD1 (6 bases). CDR3 length: 13 residues. The V end was cut by 3 bases, the J end by 8 bases, with 13 bases between. Germline V gene data show CDR1 as MNHEY and CDR2 as SMNVEV (reference sequence). CDR3 residues: CASSLMGGREAFF. The CDR3 DNA follows: TGTGCCAGCAGTTTGATGGGGGGGCGGGAAGCTTTCTTT.

This clonotype appeared many times. V gene TRBV7-2 combines with J gene TRBJ2-7, with 12 nucleotides matching TRBD2. There are 19 residues in the CDR3. CDR1 is SGHTA, CDR2 FQGNSA, per germline. Trimming cost V 3 bases and J 4 bases; bases outside gene matches: 16. In DNA, the CDR3 is TGTGCCAGCAGCTTGACTGACCTAGCGGGGGGGCGCTGGGTGTACGAGCAGTACTTC. As protein: CASSLTDLAGGRWVYEQYF.

The DNA of the CDR3 is TGCAGTGCCGGCACTCCTAACACTGAAGCTTTCTTT. Amino acids: CSAGTPNTEAFF. The V call is TRBV20-1, the J call TRBJ1-1; D is undetermined. CDR1 DFQATT and CDR2 SNEGSKA come from the germline V gene (reference sequence). CDR3 size: 12 residues. Between the trimmed V and J ends, which lost 6 bases and 2 bases, there was a span of 10 bases.

In this sample, this clonotype turned up a few times. The chain employs TRBV6-5 and TRBJ1-2; D is undetermined. Germline V gives CDR1 MNHEY, CDR2 SVGAGI. V was clipped by 6 bases and J by 6 bases, with 11 bases between them. The CDR3 spans 12 residues. CDR3 bases: TGTGCCAGCAGACGCGCTATTGATGGCTACACCTTC. Translated, it gives CASRRAIDGYTF.

This clonotype was seen many times. The chain couples TRBV7-2 to TRBJ2-7; the D call may be TRBD1 or TRBD2 (5 bases each). The CDR3 runs 16 residues. The germline V gene has CDR1 SGHTA and CDR2 FQGNSA. The V gene lost 1 base and the J gene lost 3 bases, with 16 bases spanning the gap. DNA for the CDR3: TGTGCCAGCAGCTTAGGCATGAGCCGTGGGGGCTACGAGCAGTACTTC. It yields the protein CASSLGMSRGGYEQYF. Variable domain in full (rest from reference TRBV7-2 and TRBJ2-7): GAGVSQSPSNKVTEKGKDVELRCDPISGHTALYWYRQSLGQGLEFLIYFQGNSAPDKSGLPSDRFSAERTGGSVSTLTIQRTQQEDSAVYLCASSLGMSRGGYEQYFGPGTRLTVT.

The genes are TRBV6-6 and TRBJ2-7, with 8 bases aligning to TRBD2. V was clipped by 8 bases and J by 1 base; unmatched bases: 7. Germline CDR1 and CDR2: MNHNY and SVGAGI (reference sequence). This CDR3 spans 14 amino acids. The CDR3 sequence: CASGEREWSYEQYF. The CDR3 bases are TGTGCCAGCGGGGAGCGGGAGTGGTCCTACGAGCAGTACTTC.

This clonotype occurred many times. The chain links TRBV7-9 to TRBJ2-1; 11 bases line up with TRBD2. Losses at the gene ends were 4 bases for V and 8 bases for J; bases not matched to a gene: 13. The CDR3 length is 17 residues. Germline lookup yields CDR1 SEHNR and CDR2 FQNEAQ (reference sequence). For the CDR3, the DNA is TGTGCCAGCAGCTCCCGATGGGCTAGCGGGAGGAGGGATGAGCAGTTCTTC. This gives the protein CASSSRWASGRRDEQFF.

There are many counts of this clonotype. The chain combines TRBV7-2 with TRBJ2-3; 10 nucleotides match TRBD2. V lost 4 bases, J lost 6 bases, and 7 bases stayed unmatched. Germline V lookup: CDR1 SGHTA, CDR2 FQGNSA. The CDR3 sequence is 15 residues long. The CDR3 loop is CASSSTSGDRDTQYF. CDR3 bases: TGTGCCAGCAGCTCCACTAGCGGGGACCGTGATACGCAGTATTTT.

For the CDR3, the DNA is TGTGCCATCAGTGAGGTTAGATCCGGGGAGCTGTTTTTT. It codes for CAISEVRSGELFF. The chain combines TRBV10-3 with TRBJ2-2; D unresolved. Germline values: CDR1 ENHRY, CDR2 SYGVKD. Trimming cost V 2 bases and J 6 bases, with 7 bases left between them. This CDR3 region has 13 residues.

The chain has TRBV29-1 and TRBJ2-1; D might be TRBD2 (5 bases). The CDR3 has 15 amino acids. V dropped 1 base and J dropped 3 bases, with 13 bases sitting between them. Germline CDR1 SQVTM, CDR2 ANQGSEA. CDR3 sequence: CSVEVRELRYNEQFF. As DNA, the CDR3 is TGCAGCGTTGAAGTTAGGGAGTTGCGCTACAATGAGCAGTTCTTC.

The chain recombines TRBV5-1 with TRBJ2-5; TRBD2 aligns across 15 bases. The length of the CDR3 is 16 residues. The germline V gene has CDR1 SGHRS and CDR2 YFSETQ. V lost 0 bases, J lost 4 bases, and 1 base stayed unmatched. The CDR3 region is CASSLEGLAGGETQYF. The CDR3, as DNA: TGCGCCAGCAGCTTGGAGGGACTAGCGGGAGGAGAGACCCAGTACTTC.

The chain carries TRBV10-3 and TRBJ1-2; D is perhaps TRBD1 (5 bases). Per the germline V gene, CDR1 is ENHRY and CDR2 is SYGVKD. V lost 6 bases, J lost 2 bases, and 13 bases lay in between. This CDR3 is built from 14 residues. The CDR3 region has the DNA TGTGCCATCAGAACGACAGAGACGAACTATGGCTACACCTTC. It specifies CAIRTTETNYGYTF.

This clonotype came up a few times. At one boundary the junction diverges from the germline segment, which might be a read error. The CDR3 DNA is TGCAGCGTGGAAGGACAGGGCCCTGAAGCTTTCTTT. Residues: CSVEGQGPEAFF. This chain links TRBV29-1 with TRBJ1-1; 8 positions agree with TRBD1. Germline lookup yields CDR1 SQVTM and CDR2 ANQGSEA. The CDR3 is made up of 12 amino acids.

There are a few counts of this clonotype. The rearrangement links TRBV28 to TRBJ1-1; D is perhaps TRBD1 (5 bases). The germline V gene has CDR1 MDHEN and CDR2 SYDVKM. The CDR3 is 14 amino acids. V shed 7 bases and J shed 5 bases, with 17 bases lying between them. The CDR3 sequence is CASNIRVGMTEAFF. In DNA form, the CDR3 reads TGTGCCAGCAACATCAGGGTCGGGATGACTGAAGCTTTCTTT.